The rows below give T cell receptor beta chains drawn from one sample of a study of T-cell reconstitution after alpha-beta-depleted transplantation in children. One entry per CDR3 protein, called by TCRdb with MiXCR from the PCR reads. The sample carries approximately 270,000 distinct CDR3 sequences, 20% to 30% recorded once. The source material was PBMCs, mostly from graft donor cells, sampled 360 days after TCRalphabeta/CD19-depleted stem cell transplant. The receptors were sampled from a female patient between 2 and 15 years old who had a stem cell transplant for congenital amegakaryocytic thrombocytopenia, so the T cells may come from the graft donor. Both conserved end residues are part of each CDR3. The order of the fields is J gene, D gene, clone size, V gene, CDR3 DNA, CDR3 protein. D genes are given only for firm matches. Only part of the rows carry a size: once, few, many, or a class if the clone is expanded.

TRBJ2-7,.,few,TRBV12-3/TRBV12-4,TGTGCCAGCCCGGACTACGAGCAGTACTTC,CASPDYEQYF
TRBJ2-3,.,.,TRBV5-1,TGCGCCAGCAGCACCTGGACCCAGAGCACAGATACGCAGTATTTT,CASSTWTQSTDTQYF
TRBJ1-2,.,.,TRBV20-1,TGCAGTGCTGAGAAACAGGGTGGAGGCGGCTACACCTTC,CSAEKQGGGGYTF
TRBJ2-5,.,many,TRBV5-1,TGCGCCAGCAGCCCACAGGGTAGCCAAGAGACCCAGTACTTC,CASSPQGSQETQYF
TRBJ2-7,.,.,TRBV7-9,TGTGCCAGCAGCCCTGGACTATCTTCTGTTTTCGACGAGCAGTACTTC,CASSPGLSSVFDEQYF
TRBJ2-3,TRBD2,.,TRBV4-1,TGCGCCAGCAGCCGCCAGCGGGACCTCACAGATACGCAGTATTTT,CASSRQRDLTDTQYF
TRBJ2-2,TRBD2,.,TRBV27,TGTGCCAGCAGTATGACGGGTAGCGGGATATTGAGGACCGGGGAGCTGTTTTTT,CASSMTGSGILRTGELFF
TRBJ2-3,.,few,TRBV5-5,TGTGCCAGCAGCTGGGAGCCGTGGGGCAGCACAGATACGCAGTATTTT,CASSWEPWGSTDTQYF
TRBJ1-5,.,.,TRBV4-1,TGCGCCAGCAGCCGGACATTCGGTCAGCCCCAGCATTTT,CASSRTFGQPQHF
TRBJ2-3,.,many,TRBV9,TGTGCCAGCAGCGTAGCCACAGATACGCAGTATTTT,CASSVATDTQYF
TRBJ1-3,.,few,TRBV7-9,TGTGCCAGCCGAGACACAGGAATGGGAAACACCATATATTTT,CASRDTGMGNTIYF
TRBJ2-2,.,.,TRBV5-1,TGCGCCAGCAGCTTGGGACCGGGAACCGGGGAGCTGTTTTTT,CASSLGPGTGELFF
TRBJ1-1,TRBD1,few,TRBV12-3/TRBV12-4,TGTGCCAGCAGTTTTTGGCAGGGGGGGAACACTGAAGCTTTCTTT,CASSFWQGGNTEAFF
TRBJ1-1,.,few,TRBV20-1,TGCAGTGCTCACAAGGGAAACACTGAAGCTTTCTTT,CSAHKGNTEAFF
TRBJ1-1,.,.,TRBV2,TGTGCCAGCAGTGAAGGCAGAGTAGCTTTCTTT,CASSEGRVAFF
TRBJ1-2,.,.,TRBV19,TGTGCCAGTAGACCCCCTGGACAGCACTATGGCTACACCTTC,CASRPPGQHYGYTF
TRBJ1-2,TRBD1,.,TRBV10-3,TGTGCCATCAGTGAACGGACAGGGGATAACTATGGCTACACCTTC,CAISERTGDNYGYTF
TRBJ2-7,.,.,TRBV6-1,TGTGCCAGCAGTGAATTTCAGATCTCCTACGAGCAGTACTTC,CASSEFQISYEQYF
TRBJ1-4,TRBD1,few,TRBV2,TGTGCCAGCAGCGGGGACAGGGGGCGCGTCGATGAAAAACTGTTTTTT,CASSGDRGRVDEKLFF
TRBJ1-2,.,few,TRBV28,TGTGCCAGCAGTTTACAGGGGCCATACTATGGCTACACCTTC,CASSLQGPYYGYTF
TRBJ2-1,TRBD1,few,TRBV6-1,TGTGCCAGCAGCCGGACAGGGTTCTACAATGAGCAGTTCTTC,CASSRTGFYNEQFF
TRBJ1-1,TRBD1,.,TRBV27,TGTGCCAGCAGTTTTTTAGGACAGGGCCTTATGAACACTGAAGCTTTCTTT,CASSFLGQGLMNTEAFF
TRBJ2-7,.,.,TRBV20-1,TGCAGTGCTATTGACCCAAAGCGGGCCTACGAGCAGTACTTC,CSAIDPKRAYEQYF
TRBJ2-3,.,many,TRBV7-8,TGTGCCAGCAGCTTTTATAGAGGGGGCACAGATACGCAGTATTTT,CASSFYRGGTDTQYF